This TCR beta chain was documented in a study of T-cell reconstitution after alpha-beta-depleted transplantation in children. Germline V CDR1 and CDR2: LGHNA, YNFKEQ. V was trimmed by 4 bases and J by 9 bases, leaving 19 bases between them. The CDR3 extends over 15 amino acids. Unique molecular identifiers were used in preparing the TCRbeta library. TCRdb processed the PCR reads anew with MiXCR; each CDR3 protein has one entry. The sample yields 450,000 to 600,000 distinct CDR3 sequences, approximately 16% seen once. Sequencing was performed on PBMCs from the stem cell graft donor, taken from the stem cell graft. This chain uses TRBV4-2 with TRBJ1-5; weak D call: TRBD1 (5 bases). The source of this sequence is a human donor who donated a stem cell graft to a child with acute lymphoblastic leukemia. The CDR3 bases are TGTGCCAGCAGCCCTGAGGAGACAGTGCCCTGGCCCCAGCATTTT. Residues: CASSPEETVPWPQHF.